A single sample gave rise to the 15 T cell receptor beta chains below, sequenced in a study of T-cell memory formation after mild COVID-19. TCRdb independently ran MiXCR on the 5' RACE reads; one entry per CDR3 protein. The table records 350,000 or so distinct CDR3 sequences, 20% to 25% of them present only once. Sequenced: PBMCs or a T cell subset sorted from them (not recorded which). Receptors were obtained from a man between 18 and 29 years old who had mild COVID-19 (a few samples of this study predate the infection). Cell type and time point are not known.

This clonotype has just a few counts. The gene calls are TRBV7-2 and TRBJ2-1; 8 nucleotides match TRBD1. Germline V gene sequence: CDR1 SGHTA, CDR2 FQGNSA. The junction had 12 bases not matched to a gene; V was cut back by 5 bases and J by 6 bases. The CDR3 runs 16 residues. CDR3 DNA sequence: TGTGCCAGCAGCAACCCCGACTGGCAGGGGGCCAATGAGCAGTTCTTC. This sequence encodes CASSNPDWQGANEQFF.

This clonotype was picked up a small number of times. J is TRBJ2-1 and V is TRBV2, with 8 nucleotides matching TRBD2. Trimming cost V 6 bases and J 3 bases; bases outside gene matches: 4. The CDR3 is 14 residues long. Per germline, CDR1 SNHLY and CDR2 FYNNEI. DNA of the CDR3: TGTGCCAGCAGAACAAGCGGGAGCTACAATGAGCAGTTCTTC. Its translation: CASRTSGSYNEQFF.

This clonotype was seen only a few times. This chain uses TRBV29-1 with TRBJ2-5; D call uncertain. Looked up from germline, CDR1 is SQVTM and CDR2 is ANQGSEA. V was trimmed by 8 bases and J by 5 bases, leaving 9 bases between them. This CDR3 has 10 residues. CDR3 coding DNA: TGCAGCTCTGTGGCGGAGACCCAGTACTTC. It translates to CSSVAETQYF.

At least ten counts were recorded for this clonotype. V is TRBV20-1 and J is TRBJ2-3; TRBD2 agrees at 10 bases. CDR1 is DFQATT and CDR2 is SNEGSKA in the germline V gene (reference sequence). CDR3 length equals 22 residues. V lost 1 base to trimming and J lost 2 bases; unmatched junction nucleotides: 24. The DNA for the CDR3 is TGCAGTGCTAGAGTATCGATCTCCTCTCTCTCGACTAGCGGGTATCACACAGATACGCAGTATTTT. This translates into CSARVSISSLSTSGYHTDTQYF.

The chain is built from TRBV9 and TRBJ2-7; D is unclear. Germline V gives CDR1 SGDLS, CDR2 YYNGEE. This CDR3 contains 14 residues. The V gene lost 0 bases and the J gene lost 0 bases, with 7 bases spanning the gap. CDR3 sequence: CASSVASHSYEQYF. The CDR3 DNA reads TGTGCCAGCAGCGTAGCCTCCCACTCCTACGAGCAGTACTTC.

This chain links TRBV10-3 with TRBJ2-7; 8 positions match TRBD1. CDR3 length: 13 residues. V lost 11 bases, J lost 7 bases, and 13 bases stayed unmatched. Per the germline V gene, CDR1 is ENHRY and CDR2 is SYGVKD. CDR3 region: CALLDRAADEQYF. CDR3 DNA sequence: TGTGCCCTCTTGGACAGGGCGGCGGATGAGCAGTACTTC.

The chain employs TRBV4-3 and TRBJ1-2; D unresolved. Germline loops: CDR1 LGHNA, CDR2 YSLEER. The CDR3 loop spans 14 amino acids. The ends were cut back, 1 base at V and 4 bases at J, with 10 bases in the middle. The CDR3 sequence: CASSQAGSLYGYTF. As DNA, the CDR3 is TGCGCCAGCAGCCAAGCCGGGTCCCTCTATGGCTACACCTTC.

This clonotype occurred many times. The chain is built from TRBV5-6 and TRBJ2-2; tentative D call: TRBD2 (6 bases). The germline CDR1 and CDR2 sequences are SGHDT and YYEEEE. The CDR3 consists of 16 residues. Trimming removed 3 bases at V and 4 bases at J, with 16 bases between. This CDR3 reads CASSWGSAGTTGELFF. The CDR3 region has the DNA TGTGCCAGCAGCTGGGGGTCGGCGGGGACCACCGGGGAGCTGTTTTTT.

This clonotype was detected only a few times. CDR3 protein: CASSFGGLRDSSYEQYV. The CDR3 DNA follows: TGTGCCAGCAGCTTTGGTGGTCTTCGGGACAGCTCCTACGAGCAGTACGTC. The chain employs TRBV11-2 and TRBJ2-7; the match to TRBD1 covers 7 bases. The V gene end was trimmed by 3 bases and the J gene end by 0 bases; junction bases not matched to a gene: 11. Germline CDR1 SGHAT, CDR2 FQNNGV. This CDR3 spans 17 amino acids.

The V gene is TRBV5-5, the J gene TRBJ2-7, with D tentatively TRBD1 or TRBD2 (5 bases each). This CDR3 comprises 16 residues. The V and J ends lost 0 bases and 3 bases respectively, with 16 bases between them. Germline V gene data show CDR1 as SGHKS and CDR2 as YYEKEE (reference sequence). This CDR3 reads CASSLAGAGMDYEQYV. In nucleotides, the CDR3 is TGTGCCAGCAGCTTGGCCGGGGCAGGGATGGACTACGAGCAGTACGTC.

V usage is TRBV20-1 and J usage is TRBJ2-1; D gene unclear. Per germline, CDR1 DFQATT and CDR2 SNEGSKA (reference sequence). Trimming took 2 bases from V and 4 from J, leaving 6 bases between them. The CDR3 is made up of 12 amino acids. This chain's CDR3 is CSARQEYNEQFF. Written as DNA, the CDR3 is TGCAGTGCTAGACAGGAATACAATGAGCAGTTCTTC.

The chain links TRBV11-2 to TRBJ2-5; D is unclear. The ends were cut back, 4 bases at V and 2 bases at J, with 8 bases in the middle. CDR1 and CDR2 from the germline V gene are SGHAT and FQNNGV. The CDR3 extends over 13 amino acids. CDR3 in DNA: TGTGCCAGCAGCTCGAGACTGCAAGAGACCCAGTACTTC. Translated, it gives CASSSRLQETQYF.

This rearrangement joins TRBV9 to TRBJ2-5; 9 bases are a match to TRBD2. Germline values: CDR1 SGDLS, CDR2 YYNGEE. This CDR3 has 16 residues. Losses at the gene ends were 3 bases for V and 5 bases for J; bases not matched to a gene: 11. The DNA of the CDR3 is TGTGCCAGCAGCGCCCTTAGCGGGGGAATAGGGGAGACCCAGTACTTC. Translating gives CASSALSGGIGETQYF.

This clonotype was picked up many times. The rearrangement links TRBV9 to TRBJ2-7; D remains unclear. V was cut by 4 bases and J by 7 bases, with 18 bases left in between. From germline, CDR1 is SGDLS and CDR2 YYNGEE. This CDR3 has 14 amino acids. Here the CDR3 DNA reads TGTGCCAGCAGCTACTCCCCCTCCCCCGGGGAGCAGTACTTC. Protein product: CASSYSPSPGEQYF.

This clonotype was picked up a small number of times. The V gene is TRBV7-2, the J gene TRBJ2-1; maybe TRBD2 (5 bases). The CDR3 has 15 residues. CDR1 is SGHTA and CDR2 is FQGNSA in the germline V gene. Trimming took 3 bases from V and 6 from J, leaving 15 bases between them. CDR3 nucleotides: TGTGCCAGCAGCTTTAGACTACCACCTGGCAATGAGCAGTTCTTC. It is translated as CASSFRLPPGNEQFF.